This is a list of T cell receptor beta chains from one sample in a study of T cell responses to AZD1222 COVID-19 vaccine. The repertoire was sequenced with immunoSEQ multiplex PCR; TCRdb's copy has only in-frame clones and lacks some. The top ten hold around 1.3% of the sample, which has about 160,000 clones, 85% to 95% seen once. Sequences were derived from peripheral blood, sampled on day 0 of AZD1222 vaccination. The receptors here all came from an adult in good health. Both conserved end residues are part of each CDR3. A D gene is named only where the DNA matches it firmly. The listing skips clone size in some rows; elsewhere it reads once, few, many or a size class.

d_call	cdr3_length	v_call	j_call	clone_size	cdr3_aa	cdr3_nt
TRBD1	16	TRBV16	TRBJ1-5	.	CASSQPRGPSNQPQHF	TGTGCCAGCAGCCAGCCCAGGGGGCCGAGCAATCAGCCCCAGCATTTT
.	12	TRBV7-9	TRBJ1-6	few	CASSLDNSPLHF	TGTGCCAGCAGCTTAGATAATTCACCCCTCCACTTT
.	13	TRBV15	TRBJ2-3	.	CATSRELGDTQYF	TGTGCCACCAGCAGAGAATTGGGAGATACGCAGTATTTT
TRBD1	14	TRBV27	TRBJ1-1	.	CASRPNRGNTEAFF	TGTGCCAGCAGACCAAACAGGGGGAACACTGAAGCTTTCTTT
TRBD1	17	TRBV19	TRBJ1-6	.	CASSSPGTGGVNSPLHF	TGTGCCAGTAGTAGTCCCGGGACAGGGGGCGTTAATTCACCCCTCCACTTT
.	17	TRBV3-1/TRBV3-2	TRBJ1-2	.	CASSQDRASITLTGYTF	TGTGCCAGCAGCCAAGATAGGGCCAGCATAACCCTAACCGGCTACACCTTC
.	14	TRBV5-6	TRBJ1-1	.	CASSLGAARAEAFF	TGTGCCAGCAGCTTGGGTGCCGCAAGGGCTGAAGCTTTCTTT
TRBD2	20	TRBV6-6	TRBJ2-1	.	CASSQGRGPLSSGVYNEQFF	TGTGCCAGCAGTCAGGGTCGCGGACCGCTGTCGAGCGGGGTTTACAATGAGCAGTTCTTC
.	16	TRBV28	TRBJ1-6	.	CASSFDVGGSNSPLHF	TGTGCCAGCAGTTTTGACGTCGGGGGCTCAAATTCACCCCTCCACTTT
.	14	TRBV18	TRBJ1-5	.	CASSPQGSGQPQHF	TGTGCCAGCTCACCACAGGGGAGTGGTCAGCCCCAGCATTTT
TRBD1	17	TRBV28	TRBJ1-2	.	CASSPAGGSPSNYGYTF	TGTGCCAGCAGTCCGGCAGGGGGATCGCCTTCTAACTATGGCTACACCTTC
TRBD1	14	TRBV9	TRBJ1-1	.	CARTDRGRNTEAFF	TGTGCCCGAACGGACAGGGGGCGAAACACTGAAGCTTTCTTT
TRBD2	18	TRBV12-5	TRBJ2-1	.	CASGLDPRLAQLYNEQFF	TGTGCTAGTGGTTTGGACCCGCGACTAGCCCAATTATACAATGAGCAGTTCTTC
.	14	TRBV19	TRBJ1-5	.	CASKAKGSNQPQHF	TGTGCCAGTAAGGCTAAGGGTAGCAATCAGCCCCAGCATTTT
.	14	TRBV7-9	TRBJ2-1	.	CASRSKTGYNEQFF	TGTGCCAGCAGATCTAAAACTGGTTACAATGAGCAGTTCTTC
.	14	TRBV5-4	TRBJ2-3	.	CASSPGWDTDTQYF	TGTGCCAGCAGCCCCGGATGGGACACAGATACGCAGTATTTT
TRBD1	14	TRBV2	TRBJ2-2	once	CASRDRGESGELFF	TGTGCCAGCCGTGACAGGGGCGAAAGCGGGGAGCTGTTTTTT
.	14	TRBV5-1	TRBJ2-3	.	CASSPQTSTDTQYF	TGCGCCAGCAGCCCCCAGACTAGCACAGATACGCAGTATTTT
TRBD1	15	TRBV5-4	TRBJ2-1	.	CASSFPGQGPGEQFF	TGTGCCAGCAGCTTCCCGGGACAGGGGCCCGGTGAGCAGTTCTTC
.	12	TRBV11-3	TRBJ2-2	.	CASSLAPGELFF	TGTGCCAGCAGCTTAGCTCCCGGGGAGCTGTTTTTT
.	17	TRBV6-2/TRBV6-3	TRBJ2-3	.	CASSYSVRAWSTDTQYF	TGTGCCAGCAGTTATAGTGTTAGGGCGTGGAGCACAGATACGCAGTATTTT
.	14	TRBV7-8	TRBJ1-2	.	CASSLGGFVKGYTF	TGTGCCAGCAGCTTAGGGGGTTTCGTCAAGGGCTACACCTTC
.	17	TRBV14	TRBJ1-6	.	CASSQRFGSSYNSPLHF	TGTGCCAGCAGCCAAAGGTTTGGGAGCTCCTATAATTCACCCCTCCACTTT
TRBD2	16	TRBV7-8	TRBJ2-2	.	CASSLALLGLTGELFF	TGTGCCAGCAGCTTAGCACTACTGGGACTAACCGGGGAGCTGTTTTTT
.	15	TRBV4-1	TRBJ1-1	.	CASSQYVSVGTEAFF	TGCGCCAGCAGCCAATACGTATCGGTAGGGACTGAAGCTTTCTTT
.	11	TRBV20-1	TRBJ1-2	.	CGNVGSYGYTF	TGCGGAAACGTCGGATCCTATGGCTACACCTTC
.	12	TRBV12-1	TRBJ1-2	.	CASSFWGRGYTF	TGTGCCAGCAGCTTTTGGGGACGGGGCTACACCTTC
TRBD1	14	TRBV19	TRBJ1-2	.	CASSKKTGGYGYTF	TGTGCCAGTAGTAAAAAGACAGGGGGCTATGGCTACACCTTC
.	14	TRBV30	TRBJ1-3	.	CAWKGPISGNTIYF	TGTGCCTGGAAAGGGCCGATCTCTGGAAACACCATATATTTT
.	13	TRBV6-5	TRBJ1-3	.	CASTYASGNTIYF	TGTGCCAGCACCTACGCCTCTGGAAACACCATATATTTT
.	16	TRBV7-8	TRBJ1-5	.	CASSPNHRVVVSPQHF	TGTGCCAGCAGCCCTAACCATAGGGTAGTGGTGTCGCCCCAGCATTTT
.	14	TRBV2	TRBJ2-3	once	CASSEALPTDTQYF	TGTGCCAGCAGTGAAGCATTACCCACAGATACGCAGTATTTT
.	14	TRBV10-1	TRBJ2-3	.	CASSERDPTDTQYF	TGCGCCAGCAGTGAACGGGACCCCACAGATACGCAGTATTTT